This T cell receptor beta chain emerged from a study of cytomegalovirus exposure and HLA in healthy donors. Study conclusions and caveats: Per published reports, the classifier diagnosed cytomegalovirus status with high specificity and sensitivity.

Primers for the PCR totalled 60 Vbeta and 13 Jbeta. Authors' analysis steps: In a later analysis, the count reached some 73 million unique TCR beta chains, with roughly 11 million shared. Assay: immunoSEQ multiplex PCR; the TCRdb copy retains only in-frame clones and omits some. Clonal size and the V and J genes are those of that table, whereas D and trimming came from the DNA. The sample has 170,000 or so clones; 80% to 85% are singletons. To note about this clone: Its matching antigen is unknown.

The origin of this receptor is a young man in good health and CMV-seronegative. The sequenced sample consisted of PBMCs.

The DNA for the CDR3 is TGTGCCAGTAGTAAGCTGTCCACCCGGGGAGAGACCCAGTACTTC. Protein product: CASSKLSTRGETQYF. V is TRBV19 and J is TRBJ2-5; the D gene is possibly TRBD2 (5 bases). The CDR3 runs to 15 residues. Per germline, CDR1 LNHDA and CDR2 SQIVND (reference sequence). Trimming stripped 4 bases from V and 4 bases from J, with 16 bases between.